This TCR beta chain was sequenced for a study of CD8 T cells in ankylosing spondylitis. In its sample, this clonotype was seen many times. From the 5' RACE reads, TCRdb called clonotypes with MiXCR, one entry per CDR3 protein. The repertoire holds 200,000 to 250,000 distinct CDR3 sequences, with about 10% as singletons. Per germline, CDR1 SNHLY and CDR2 FYNNEI. CDR3 length equals 14 residues. Trimming pared 5 bases from V and 4 bases from J, leaving 14 bases between. Material for sequencing was blood, either unsorted or a sorted T cell fraction (not recorded which). The source is a male donor with ankylosing spondylitis or in good health (not recorded which). The chain has TRBV2 and TRBJ1-2, with D maybe TRBD1 (6 bases). The chain's CDR3 is CASSTEGGTYGYTF. DNA of the CDR3: TGTGCCAGCAGTACCGAGGGGGGCACCTATGGCTACACCTTC.